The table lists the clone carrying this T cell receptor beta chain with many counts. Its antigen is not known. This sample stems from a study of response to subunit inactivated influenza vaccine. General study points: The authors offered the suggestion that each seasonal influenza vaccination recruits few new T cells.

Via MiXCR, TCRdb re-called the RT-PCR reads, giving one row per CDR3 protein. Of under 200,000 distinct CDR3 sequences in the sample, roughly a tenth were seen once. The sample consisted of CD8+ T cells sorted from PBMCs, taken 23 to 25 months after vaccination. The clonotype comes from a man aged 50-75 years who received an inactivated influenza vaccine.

CDR3 protein: CASSQDIGSSYNEQFF. The CDR3, as DNA: TGCGCCAGCAGCCAAGATATCGGTAGCTCCTACAATGAGCAGTTCTTC. The chain has TRBV4-3 and TRBJ2-1, with D uncertain. CDR1 LGHNA and CDR2 YSLEER come from the germline V gene. This CDR3 spans 16 amino acids. Trimming shortened V by 0 bases and J by 0 bases, and 9 bases separated the two germline ends.